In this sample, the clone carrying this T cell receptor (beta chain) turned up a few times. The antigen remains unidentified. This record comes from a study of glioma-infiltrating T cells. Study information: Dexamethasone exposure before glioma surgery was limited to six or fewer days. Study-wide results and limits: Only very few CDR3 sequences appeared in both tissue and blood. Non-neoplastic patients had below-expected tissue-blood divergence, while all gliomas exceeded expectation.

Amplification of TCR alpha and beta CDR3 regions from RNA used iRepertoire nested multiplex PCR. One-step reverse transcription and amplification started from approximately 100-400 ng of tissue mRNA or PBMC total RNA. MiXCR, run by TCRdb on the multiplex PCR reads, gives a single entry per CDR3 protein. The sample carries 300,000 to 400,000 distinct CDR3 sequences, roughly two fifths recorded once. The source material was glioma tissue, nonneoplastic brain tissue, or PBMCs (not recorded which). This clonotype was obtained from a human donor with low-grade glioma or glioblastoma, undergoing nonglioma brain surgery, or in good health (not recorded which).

The CDR3 region has the DNA TGTGCCAGCAGCTTTCCCGGGGAAGGGATAAACGAGCAGTACTTC. Its protein product is CASSFPGEGINEQYF. The V call is TRBV7-9, the J call TRBJ2-7, with a tentative D call TRBD2 (5 bases). The CDR3 has 15 amino acids. The ends were cut back, 3 bases at V and 5 bases at J, with 17 bases in the middle. Germline loops: CDR1 SEHNR, CDR2 FQNEAQ (reference sequence).